The 9 T cell receptor beta chains below all came from one sample that was sequenced in a study of response to subunit inactivated influenza vaccine. MiXCR, applied by TCRdb to the RT-PCR reads, yields one record per CDR3 protein. The sample holds 500,000 to 650,000 distinct CDR3 sequences, around 8% seen once. This material consisted of PBMCs from blood, taken about 23 months after vaccination. All receptors come from a man aged 50 to 69 who received an inactivated influenza vaccine.

This clonotype was found many times. The gene calls are TRBV7-9 and TRBJ2-3; 12 positions agree with TRBD2. In germline, CDR1 is SEHNR, CDR2 FQNEAQ (reference sequence). The CDR3 contains 14 residues. J gave up 5 bases and V 4 bases, and 1 base lay outside the gene matches. In nucleotides, the CDR3 is TGTGCCAGCAGCTCACTAGCGGGAGGAGATACGCAGTATTTT. This translates into CASSSLAGGDTQYF.

This chain connects TRBV4-1 to TRBJ1-1; 7 bases match TRBD1. V gave up 3 bases and J gave up 5 bases; unmatched junction bases: 18. Germline V CDR1 and CDR2: MGHRA, YSYEKL. There are 18 residues in the CDR3. CDR3 in DNA: TGCGCCAGCAGCCACCTTCCCCGAGGGGGCGTAATGGTAACTGAAGCTTTCTTT. This gives the protein CASSHLPRGGVMVTEAFF.

The sample holds many counts of this clonotype. Being one base from a much bigger clone, this may be a read error. The J gene is TRBJ2-2, the V gene TRBV12-3 or TRBV12-4; D not certain. The CDR3 spans 11 residues. V lost 4 bases to trimming and J lost 3 bases, with 0 bases between them. CDR3 region: CASSYTGELFF. DNA of the CDR3: TGTGCCAGCAGTTACACCGGGGAGCTGTTTTTT.

This clonotype was detected a few times. CDR3 region: CAWSVGQSTEQFF. The CDR3 DNA follows: TGTGCCTGGAGTGTCGGCCAAAGCACTGAGCAGTTCTTC. The chain carries TRBV30 and TRBJ2-1; D not resolved. Germline V lookup: CDR1 GTSNPN, CDR2 SVGIG (reference sequence). The CDR3 has 13 residues. The germline V and J ends were trimmed by 0 bases and 9 bases, with 12 bases remaining between them.

The chain combines TRBV20-1 with TRBJ1-6; TRBD1 aligns across 7 bases. The J segment lost 7 bases and the V segment lost 6 bases, leaving 9 bases of the junction unmatched. Germline V lookup: CDR1 DFQATT, CDR2 SNEGSKA (reference sequence). This CDR3 spans 14 amino acids. CDR3 sequence (DNA): TGCAGTGCCAGGGGGGACGCAGGGAATTCACCCCTCCACTTT. Translating it yields CSARGDAGNSPLHF.

The chain is built from TRBV20-1 and TRBJ2-5; 7 bases align to TRBD2. With V trimmed by 1 base and J by 0 bases, 5 bases remained unmatched. This CDR3 comprises 15 residues. CDR1 is DFQATT and CDR2 is SNEGSKA in the germline V gene (reference sequence). The CDR3 region is CSARVGTTYQETQYF. The CDR3 bases are TGCAGTGCTAGAGTTGGGACTACGTACCAAGAGACCCAGTACTTC.

This sequence joins TRBV25-1 and TRBJ2-1, with 9 bases lining up with TRBD2. CDR1 is MGHDK, CDR2 SYGVNS, per germline. CDR3 length: 21 amino acids. V gave up 6 bases and J gave up 0 bases; unmatched junction bases: 21. The CDR3 DNA is TGTGCCAGCAGCACCCCTAGGCCTAGCGGGGCAACGGGGAGCTCCTACAATGAGCAGTTCTTC. Protein: CASSTPRPSGATGSSYNEQFF. Full variable domain (rest looked up from reference TRBV25-1 and TRBJ2-1): EADIYQTPRYLVIGTGKKITLECSQTMGHDKMYWYQQDPGMELHLIHYSYGVNSTEKGDLSSESTVSRIRTEHFPLTLESARPSHTSQYLCASSTPRPSGATGSSYNEQFFGPGTRLTVL.

This clonotype was recorded at least ten times. This rearrangement joins TRBV28 to TRBJ1-1; D not certain. The CDR3 runs to 13 residues. Trimming pared 5 bases from V and 1 base from J, leaving 8 bases between. Germline V CDR1 and CDR2: MDHEN, SYDVKM. The CDR3 sequence is CASSTQPNTEAFF. In DNA, the CDR3 is TGTGCCAGCAGTACACAACCGAACACTGAAGCTTTCTTT.

This chain uses TRBV7-8 with TRBJ2-7; 8 nucleotides line up with TRBD1. Losses at the gene ends were 5 bases for V and 3 bases for J; bases not matched to a gene: 9. Germline V gene sequence: CDR1 SGHVS, CDR2 FQNEAQ. The CDR3 is 15 residues long. Here the CDR3 DNA reads TGTGCCAGCAGCCGAGCGGAAGGGACAGGCTACGAGCAGTACTTC. Translated, it gives CASSRAEGTGYEQYF.